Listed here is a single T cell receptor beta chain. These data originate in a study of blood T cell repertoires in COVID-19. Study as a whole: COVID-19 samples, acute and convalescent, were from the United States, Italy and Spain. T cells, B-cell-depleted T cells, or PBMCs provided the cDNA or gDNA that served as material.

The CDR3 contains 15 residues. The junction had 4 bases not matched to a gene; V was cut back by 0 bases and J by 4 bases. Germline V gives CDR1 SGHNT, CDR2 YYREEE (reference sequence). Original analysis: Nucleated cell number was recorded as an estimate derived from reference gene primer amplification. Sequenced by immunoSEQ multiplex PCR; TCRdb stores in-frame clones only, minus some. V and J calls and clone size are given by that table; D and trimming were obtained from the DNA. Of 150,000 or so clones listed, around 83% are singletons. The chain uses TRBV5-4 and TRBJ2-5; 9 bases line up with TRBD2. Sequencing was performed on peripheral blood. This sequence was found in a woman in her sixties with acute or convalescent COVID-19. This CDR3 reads CASSLGVTSGETQYF. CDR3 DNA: TGTGCCAGCAGCTTGGGGGTGACTAGCGGAGAGACCCAGTACTTC.